Listed below are T cell receptor beta chains from one sample, sequenced in a study of CD8+ T cells in alopecia areata. TCRdb keeps only in-frame clones here, not all; method: immunoSEQ multiplex PCR. The sample lists approximately 130,000 clones, over 60% occurring once. The material was CD4+ T cells sorted from blood, obtained at week 4, from a patient treated with tofacitinib. The receptors were sampled from a human donor with alopecia areata. Each CDR3 is given with its conserved first and last residue. D genes are given only for firm matches. Some rows have no size entry. The others give once, few or many, or a class for an expanded clone.

J | size | V | D | DNA | CDR3
TRBJ1-5 | NA | TRBV6-5 | NA | TGTGCCAGCAGTTACTCACTCAATAGCAATCAGCCCCAGCATTTT | CASSYSLNSNQPQHF
TRBJ2-5 | NA | TRBV5-1 | TRBD2 | TGCGCCAGCAGCTTAGCGGGGACTCCGGAGACCCAGTACTTC | CASSLAGTPETQYF
TRBJ1-2 | NA | TRBV6-6 | TRBD1 | TGTGCCAGCAGTTACCAGGGACAGGGCCTGGAGTACACCTTC | CASSYQGQGLEYTF
TRBJ2-2 | few | TRBV4-2 | NA | TGTGCCAGCAGCCAAAGAGACAGAGGAGGGGACGAGGAGCTGTTTTTT | CASSQRDRGGDEELFF
TRBJ2-2 | few | TRBV5-1 | TRBD2 | TGCGCCAGCAGCAAACGGACTAGCCAGACCACCGGGGAGCTGTTTTTT | CASSKRTSQTTGELFF
TRBJ2-7 | NA | TRBV5-1 | TRBD2 | TGCGCCAGCAGCGCGAGCGAGTCAGGCGGTGGGACTACCTACGAGCAGTACTTC | CASSASESGGGTTYEQYF
TRBJ2-2 | NA | TRBV30 | NA | TGTGCCGGCAACAGCGGAATTATACCCACCGGGGAGCTGTTTTTT | CAGNSGIIPTGELFF
TRBJ1-2 | NA | TRBV10-1 | TRBD1 | TGCGCCAGCAGCGGGACAGGGCCTGGCGACTATGGCTACACCTTC | CASSGTGPGDYGYTF
TRBJ2-2 | NA | TRBV7-9 | TRBD1 | TGTGCCAGCAGCCTCCACAGGGGCGGAACCGGGGAGCTGTTTTTT | CASSLHRGGTGELFF
TRBJ2-7 | NA | TRBV28 | NA | TGTGCCAGCAGCCCCCTTTACGAGCAGTACTTC | CASSPLYEQYF
TRBJ2-5 | once | TRBV9 | NA | TGTGCCAGCAGCGTACAGTGGGCCTCAGGGACCCAGTACTTC | CASSVQWASGTQYF
TRBJ2-7 | few | TRBV2 | NA | TGTGCCAGCAGTGTACAGGCTACCTACGAGCAGTACTTC | CASSVQATYEQYF
TRBJ1-2 | NA | TRBV5-4 | NA | TGTGCCAGCAGCTTGGTAACTGACTATGGCTACACCTTC | CASSLVTDYGYTF
TRBJ2-1 | NA | TRBV6-6 | NA | TGTGCCAGCAGTTACCGGTACGACAATGAGCAGTTCTTC | CASSYRYDNEQFF
TRBJ2-6 | few | TRBV5-1 | TRBD1 | TGCGCCAGCAGCCTCGGGACAGGGGGTAGTGTATCTGGGGCCAACGTCCTGACTTTC | CASSLGTGGSVSGANVLTF
TRBJ2-5 | NA | TRBV30 | NA | TGTGCCTGGAGTGTCGATTCAAGAGAGACCCAGTACTTC | CAWSVDSRETQYF
TRBJ2-5 | NA | TRBV7-2 | TRBD2 | TGTGCCAGCAGCTTAGATGGTAGCGGGGGGGAAGAGACCCAGTACTTC | CASSLDGSGGEETQYF
TRBJ2-5 | NA | TRBV2 | NA | TGTGCCAGCAGGCGGGACTCCAAAGAGACCCAGTACTTC | CASRRDSKETQYF
TRBJ1-1 | NA | TRBV7-2 | NA | TGTGCCAGCAGCTTATACGGTTCCACTGAAGCTTTCTTT | CASSLYGSTEAFF
TRBJ2-3 | NA | TRBV5-1 | TRBD1 | TGCGCCAGCAGCTTGGACGGCAGGGGGACAGATACGCAGTATTTT | CASSLDGRGTDTQYF
TRBJ1-2 | few | TRBV29-1 | TRBD1 | TGCAGCGTGGAACAGGGGTTCTATGGCTACACCTTC | CSVEQGFYGYTF
TRBJ1-2 | NA | TRBV5-1 | NA | TGCGCCAGCAGCCGAATAGGACGGACTTATGGCTACACCTTC | CASSRIGRTYGYTF